One sample yielded the 23 T cell receptor beta chains listed below, sequenced in a study of CD8 T cells in ankylosing spondylitis. TCRdb redid the calling of the 5' RACE reads with MiXCR, one entry per CDR3 protein. The sample lists about 500,000 distinct CDR3 sequences, over 4% occurring once. Findings of the study overall: Seemingly characteristic of ankylosing spondylitis blood was a TCR beta motif consisting of eight highly homologous variants.

The antigens these receptors bind are not known. The sequenced material came from blood, either unsorted or a sorted T cell fraction (not recorded which). These receptors originate from a male donor with ankylosing spondylitis.

This clonotype was counted at least ten times. The rearrangement uses TRBV12-3 or TRBV12-4 and TRBJ2-5, with 7 bases fitting TRBD1. V lost 6 bases to trimming and J lost 0 bases; unmatched junction nucleotides: 7. The CDR3 extends over 15 amino acids. This chain's CDR3 is CASSHLDRDQETQYF. The CDR3 DNA follows: TGTGCCAGCAGCCACCTTGACAGGGACCAAGAGACCCAGTACTTC.

The chain couples TRBV20-1 to TRBJ2-3; TRBD2 agrees at 10 bases. This CDR3 region has 18 residues. The germline gives CDR1 DFQATT, CDR2 SNEGSKA (reference sequence). Trimming at V came to 1 base and at J to 3 bases, leaving 13 bases not matched to a gene. The CDR3 loop is CSARVPGLAGGGTDTQYF. The CDR3 DNA sequence: TGCAGTGCTAGAGTCCCCGGATTAGCGGGGGGCGGTACAGATACGCAGTATTTT.

This clonotype was seen only a few times. The chain has TRBV6-5 and TRBJ1-3; 7 positions match TRBD1. Trimming removed 0 bases from V and 6 bases from J; junction bases left unmatched: 8. Germline lookup yields CDR1 MNHEY and CDR2 SVGAGI. This CDR3 has 16 residues. In DNA form, the CDR3 reads TGTGCCAGCAGTTACTCTGGATTGACAGGGCTAAACACCATATATTTT. It translates to CASSYSGLTGLNTIYF.

This clonotype was observed at least ten times. This chain links TRBV29-1 with TRBJ2-3; the match to TRBD1 covers 8 bases. The CDR3 has 14 residues. The V and J ends lost 5 bases and 2 bases, in that order; junction bases with no gene match: 6. The germline V gene has CDR1 SQVTM and CDR2 ANQGSEA. CDR3 coding DNA: TGCAGCGTTTCTGGACAGGGATACACAGATACGCAGTATTTT. Translating it yields CSVSGQGYTDTQYF.

This clonotype was picked up many times. The chain carries TRBV6-1 and TRBJ2-7; 10 positions agree with TRBD1. V lost 7 bases, J lost 6 bases, and 9 bases stayed unmatched. Germline V gives CDR1 MNHNS, CDR2 SASEGT. The CDR3 runs 14 residues. CDR3 nucleotide sequence: TGTGCCAGCACCCCGGACAGGGGGTTTCCCGAGCAGTACTTC. Its translation is CASTPDRGFPEQYF.

V is TRBV19 and J is TRBJ1-5; no definite D call. The length of the CDR3 is 13 residues. From germline, CDR1 is LNHDA and CDR2 SQIVND (reference sequence). V shed 6 bases and J shed 4 bases, with 10 bases lying between them. Here the CDR3 DNA reads TGTGCCAGTAGACAACGGGTTAATCAGCCCCAGCATTTT. Its translation is CASRQRVNQPQHF.

In its sample, this clonotype was seen many times. The J gene is TRBJ1-1, the V gene TRBV29-1, with unresolved D. V lost 2 bases and J lost 5, with 15 bases in between. The CDR3 is 14 amino acids. Germline loops: CDR1 SQVTM, CDR2 ANQGSEA. The CDR3 reads CSVEYQYRATEAFF. The CDR3 nucleotides read TGCAGCGTTGAATACCAGTACCGTGCGACTGAAGCTTTCTTT.

This sequence joins TRBV9 and TRBJ2-2; D not resolved. Trimming took 0 bases from V and 7 from J, leaving 19 bases between them. The CDR3 totals 17 residues. The germline V gene has CDR1 SGDLS and CDR2 YYNGEE. In nucleotides, the CDR3 is TGTGCCAGCAGCGTAGCCCTGGAAGGGCCCTCACACGGGGAGCTGTTTTTT. It is translated as CASSVALEGPSHGELFF.

The chain uses TRBV28 and TRBJ2-7; maybe TRBD2 (6 bases). Trimming stripped 5 bases from V and 3 bases from J, with 14 bases between. Germline CDR1 reads MDHEN; CDR2 reads SYDVKM. This CDR3 region has 14 residues. Written as DNA, the CDR3 is TGTGCCAGCAGTCTAGGGACTGATCTCTACGAGCAGTACTTC. This encodes CASSLGTDLYEQYF.

The chain combines TRBV27 with TRBJ2-3; the D gene is possibly TRBD1 (6 bases). The germline CDR1 and CDR2 sequences are MNHEY and SMNVEV (reference sequence). CDR3 length: 14 amino acids. Trimming pared 6 bases from V and 5 bases from J, leaving 15 bases between. DNA of the CDR3: TGTGCCAGCAGCCCTCTGGGGGCTGAAGATACGCAGTATTTT. Translation gives CASSPLGAEDTQYF.

This clonotype occurred many times. This sequence joins TRBV12-3 or TRBV12-4 and TRBJ1-2, with 12 bases that match TRBD1. There are 16 residues in the CDR3. J lost 4 bases, V lost 3 bases, and 6 bases had no gene match. CDR3 nucleotides: TGTGCCAGCAGTTTGCCCCGGGACAGGGGGCTCTATGGCTACACCTTC. This codes for CASSLPRDRGLYGYTF.

This clonotype was observed at least ten times. The chain couples TRBV29-1 to TRBJ1-5; 7 bases fit TRBD1. The V gene end was trimmed by 7 bases and the J gene end by 3 bases; junction bases not matched to a gene: 3. The germline V gene has CDR1 SQVTM and CDR2 ANQGSEA. The CDR3 extends over 12 amino acids. The CDR3 sequence: CSAGTVNQPQHF. CDR3 nucleotides: TGCAGCGCCGGGACAGTCAATCAGCCCCAGCATTTT. Complete variable domain (other parts from reference TRBV29-1 and TRBJ1-5): SAVISQKPSRDICQRGTSLTIQCQVDSQVTMMFWYRQQPGQSLTLIATANQGSEATYESGFVIDKFPISRPNLTFSTLTVSNMSPEDSSIYLCSAGTVNQPQHFGDGTRLSIL.

The V gene is TRBV9, the J gene TRBJ2-5; 11 bases are a match to TRBD2. The V and J ends lost 0 bases and 4 bases, in that order; junction bases with no gene match: 2. Germline V CDR1 and CDR2: SGDLS, YYNGEE. The CDR3 has 15 amino acids. In nucleotides, the CDR3 is TGTGCCAGCAGCGTAGTTAGCGGGAGGGGAGAGACCCAGTACTTC. Protein product: CASSVVSGRGETQYF.

The chain couples TRBV20-1 to TRBJ2-7; 8 bases match TRBD2. Losses at the gene ends were 2 bases for V and 6 bases for J; bases not matched to a gene: 9. Germline CDR1 is DFQATT and CDR2 is SNEGSKA (reference sequence). CDR3 size: 14 residues. The CDR3, as DNA: TGCAGTGCTAGACCGACAGGTGCGGGGGGCGAGCAGTACTTC. It codes for CSARPTGAGGEQYF.

This clonotype has only a few counts. This may be a read error, as it is one base from a much larger clone. The J gene is TRBJ2-5, the V gene TRBV29-1; 9 bases match TRBD1. The CDR3 is 17 residues long. The germline CDR1 and CDR2 sequences are SQVTM and ANQGSEA. The chain's CDR3 is CSVNVRTGVYPQESQYF. The CDR3 DNA reads as TGCAGCGTCAACGTAAGGACAGGGGTCTACCCACAAGAGTCCCAGTACTTC.

This clonotype occurred a few times. V usage is TRBV4-1 and J usage is TRBJ2-3; D perhaps matches TRBD1 (5 bases). The CDR3 length is 17 residues. The germline V gene has CDR1 MGHRA and CDR2 YSYEKL. Trimming left V 1 base short and J 2 bases short, with 16 bases between. The CDR3 DNA follows: TGCGCCAGCAGCCAAGCTTCTAGGATAGGGGCCACAGATACGCAGTATTTT. The encoded protein is CASSQASRIGATDTQYF.

About this clonotype: A much bigger clone sits one base away, suggesting this may be a read error. The J gene is TRBJ2-3, the V gene TRBV5-5; 8 nucleotides line up with TRBD1. The CDR3 extends over 14 amino acids. The germline V gene encodes CDR1 SGHKS and CDR2 YYEKEE (reference sequence). CDR3: CAISPRQGTDTQYF. As DNA, the CDR3 is TGTGCCATCAGCCCTCGACAGGGGACAGATACGCAGTATTTT.

This clonotype was seen only once. Given a much more abundant clone one base away, this may be a read error. This chain connects TRBV6-2 or TRBV6-3 to TRBJ2-1; D is possibly TRBD2 (6 bases). V gave up 4 bases and J gave up 8 bases, with 21 bases separating them. The CDR3 length is 16 residues. CDR1 and CDR2 (germline): MNHEY, SVGEGT. The CDR3 loop reads CASSSLADSTRDEQFF. CDR3 nucleotide sequence: TGTGCCAGCAGTTCACTAGCAGACAGTACGAGGGATGAGCAGTTCTTC.

This clonotype was seen repeatedly, ten times or more. The V call is TRBV25-1, the J call TRBJ2-5; TRBD1 matches 7 bases. The germline V gene encodes CDR1 MGHDK and CDR2 SYGVNS. The junction had 6 bases not matched to a gene; V was cut back by 4 bases and J by 7 bases. The CDR3 loop spans 13 amino acids. In nucleotides, the CDR3 is TGTGCCAGCAGTGGACAGGGATTCTCGACCCAGTACTTC. Translating it yields CASSGQGFSTQYF.

This clonotype was seen many times. The chain employs TRBV7-2 and TRBJ1-2; 9 bases align to TRBD1. CDR3 length equals 15 residues. The germline V gene encodes CDR1 SGHTA and CDR2 FQGNSA. The ends lost 5 bases at V and 8 bases at J; junction bases unmatched: 12. The CDR3 is CASSPLLGQGQGYTF. CDR3 DNA: TGTGCCAGCAGCCCCTTATTGGGACAGGGACAAGGCTACACCTTC.

This chain uses TRBV29-1 with TRBJ2-1; maybe TRBD1 (5 bases). From germline, CDR1 is SQVTM and CDR2 ANQGSEA. V was pared by 2 bases and J by 4 bases, with 9 bases between. This CDR3 is built from 13 residues. CDR3 DNA: TGCAGCGTTGAAATCGACAGATACAATGAGCAGTTCTTC. Protein sequence: CSVEIDRYNEQFF.

At least ten counts were recorded for this clonotype. The chain uses TRBV7-2 and TRBJ2-1, with D possibly being TRBD1 or TRBD2 (5 bases each). Germline V gene data show CDR1 as SGHTA and CDR2 as FQGNSA. V was shortened by 6 bases and J by 6 bases, with 21 bases between the two germline ends. The CDR3 runs to 16 residues. DNA of the CDR3: TGTGCCAGCAGTCGCAGCAGGGAGACGATTGGCAATGAGCAGTTCTTC. It translates to CASSRSRETIGNEQFF.

This sequence joins TRBV6-1 and TRBJ2-1; D remains ambiguous. The length of the CDR3 is 12 residues. V was shortened by 2 bases and J by 10 bases, with 9 bases between the two germline ends. Germline V gene lookup returns CDR1 MNHNS and CDR2 SASEGT. The CDR3: CASSELSLEQFF. DNA of the CDR3: TGTGCCAGCAGTGAACTTTCCTTGGAGCAGTTCTTC.